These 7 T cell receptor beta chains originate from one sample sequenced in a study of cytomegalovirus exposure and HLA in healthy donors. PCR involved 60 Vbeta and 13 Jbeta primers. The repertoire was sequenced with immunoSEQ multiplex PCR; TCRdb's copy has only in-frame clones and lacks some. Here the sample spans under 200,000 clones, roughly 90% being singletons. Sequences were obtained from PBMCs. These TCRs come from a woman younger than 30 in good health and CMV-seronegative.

The CDR3 protein is CASSQSITTATDTQYF. CDR3 DNA sequence: TGTGCCAGCAGCCAAAGTATAACAACCGCCACAGATACGCAGTATTTT. The chain recombines TRBV7-9 with TRBJ2-3; D not certain. There are 16 residues in the CDR3. Germline V lookup: CDR1 SEHNR, CDR2 FQNEAQ (reference sequence). The V end lost 5 bases, the J end lost 2 bases, and 17 bases lay between the germline ends. The full variable domain, completed using reference TRBV7-9 and TRBJ2-3, is DTGVSQNPRHKITKRGQNVTFRCDPISEHNRLYWYRQTLGQGPEFLTYFQNEAQLEKSRLLSDRFSAERPKGSFSTLEIQRTEQGDSAMYLCASSQSITTATDTQYFGPGTRLTVL.

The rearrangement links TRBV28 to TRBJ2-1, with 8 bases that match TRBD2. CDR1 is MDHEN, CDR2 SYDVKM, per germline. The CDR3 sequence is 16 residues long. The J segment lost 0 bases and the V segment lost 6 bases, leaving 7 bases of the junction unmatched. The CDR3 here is CASSTEREYSYNEQFF. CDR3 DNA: TGTGCCAGCAGCACCGAGCGGGAGTACTCCTACAATGAGCAGTTCTTC.

CDR3 DNA: TGTGCCAGCAGCCGCGCCACAGCGGGAGGGCAGTCAGATACGCAGTATTTT. As protein: CASSRATAGGQSDTQYF. V is TRBV4-2 and J is TRBJ2-3, with 10 bases that match TRBD2. CDR1 and CDR2 (germline): LGHNA, YNFKEQ. The CDR3 is 17 residues long. The junction had 11 bases not matched to a gene; V was cut back by 4 bases and J by 4 bases.

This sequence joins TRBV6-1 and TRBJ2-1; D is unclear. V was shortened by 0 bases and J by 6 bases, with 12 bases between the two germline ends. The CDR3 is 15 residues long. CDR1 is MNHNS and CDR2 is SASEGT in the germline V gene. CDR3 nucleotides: TGTGCCAGCAGTGAAGCTATAGCCGGGTTCAATGAGCAGTTCTTC. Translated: CASSEAIAGFNEQFF.

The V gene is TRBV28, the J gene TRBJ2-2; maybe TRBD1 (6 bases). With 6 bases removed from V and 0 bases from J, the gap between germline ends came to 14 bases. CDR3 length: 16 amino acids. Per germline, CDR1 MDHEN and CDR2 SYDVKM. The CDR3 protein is CASSLMTGSNTGELFF. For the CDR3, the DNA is TGTGCCAGCAGCCTGATGACAGGATCGAACACCGGGGAGCTGTTTTTT.

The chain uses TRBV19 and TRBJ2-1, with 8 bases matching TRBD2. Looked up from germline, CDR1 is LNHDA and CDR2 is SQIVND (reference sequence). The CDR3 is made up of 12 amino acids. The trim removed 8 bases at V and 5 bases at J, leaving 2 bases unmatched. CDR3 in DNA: TGTGCCAGTGACGGGGGGGACAATGAGCAGTTCTTC. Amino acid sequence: CASDGGDNEQFF.

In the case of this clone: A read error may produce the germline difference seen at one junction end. CDR3: CASTLSADYNEQFF. CDR3 nucleotides: TGTGCCAGCACCTTAAGCGCGGACTACAATGAGCAGTTCTTC. This chain joins TRBV7-9 and TRBJ2-1; no definite D call. This CDR3 has 14 residues. Germline CDR1 and CDR2: SEHNR and FQNEAQ (reference sequence).